This is a list of T cell receptor beta chains from one sample in a study of identical twins. TCRdb re-called the 5' RACE reads with MiXCR, one entry per CDR3 protein. In the table there are approximately 1.8 million distinct CDR3 sequences, roughly 35% of which are singletons. The sequencing input was cord blood. These receptors were collected from a newborn girl in good health. CDR3s include the opening cysteine and the closing phenylalanine or tryptophan. D genes are given only for firm matches. Clone sizes are given selectively: once, few, many, or a class where the clone is expanded.

V	J	size	D	DNA	CDR3
TRBV6-5	TRBJ1-4	.	.	TGTGCCAGCGCCAGAACAACTAATGAAAAACTGTTTTTT	CASARTTNEKLFF
TRBV2	TRBJ2-2	.	TRBD2	TGTGCCAGCAGCCGGCGGGAGGCCGGGGAGCTGTTTTTT	CASSRREAGELFF
TRBV6-1	TRBJ1-1	.	TRBD1	TGTGCCAGCAGTTCCGGGACAGTAGTTACTGAAGCTTTCTTT	CASSSGTVVTEAFF
TRBV20-1	TRBJ2-5	.	TRBD2	TGCAGTGCTATACCAGGACTAGCGGGGGGGCAAGAGACCCAGTACTTC	CSAIPGLAGGQETQYF
TRBV5-1	TRBJ2-5	.	TRBD2	TGCGCCAGCGCTAGCGGGGGGGCTCGAGGCAATGAGCAGTACTTC	CASASGGARGNEQYF
TRBV27	TRBJ2-3	.	TRBD2	TGTGCCAGCAGTTTATGGCTAGCGGGATTGGATACGCAGTATTTT	CASSLWLAGLDTQYF
TRBV9	TRBJ2-3	many	.	TGTGCCAGCAGCGTAGTCCCGGGTAGCACAGATACGCAGTATTTT	CASSVVPGSTDTQYF
TRBV9	TRBJ1-6	few	TRBD1	TGTGCCAGCAGCCCCAAAATCCTCCGGGACAGTGGCAATTCACCCCTCCACTTT	CASSPKILRDSGNSPLHF
TRBV7-9	TRBJ1-2	.	.	TGTGGCAGCAGCTTAGGTGACAGCCCCTATGGCTACACCTTC	CGSSLGDSPYGYTF
TRBV4-2	TRBJ2-3	.	TRBD1	TGTGCCAGCAGCCAAGAACAGAGGGGGCCAGATACGCAGTATTTT	CASSQEQRGPDTQYF
TRBV7-9	TRBJ1-4	.	TRBD1	TGTGCCAGCATGATCGACAGGGGTAATGGAAAACTGTTTTTT	CASMIDRGNGKLFF
TRBV27	TRBJ2-1	.	TRBD2	TGTGCCAGCACTACTCGACTAGCGCGCAGCTCCTACAATGAGCAGTTCTTC	CASTTRLARSSYNEQFF
TRBV4-2	TRBJ2-7	.	.	TGTGCCAGCAGCCAAGGGTATGGGCAGTACTTC	CASSQGYGQYF
TRBV5-1	TRBJ2-3	many	.	TGCGCCAGCAGCGGGAGCGGAACCAGCACAGATACGCAGTATTTT	CASSGSGTSTDTQYF
TRBV12-3/TRBV12-4	TRBJ2-3	few	TRBD2	TGTGCCAGCAGTCGAACCCTAAGCGGGGGGCCAGATACGCAGTATTTT	CASSRTLSGGPDTQYF
TRBV5-1	TRBJ2-7	.	.	TGCGCCAGCAGCTTGGGACAGGAGCCACCCTACGAGCAGTACTTC	CASSLGQEPPYEQYF
TRBV5-1	TRBJ1-2	many	.	TGCGCCAGCAGCTCTACAGGGTATCGCGGCTACACCTTC	CASSSTGYRGYTF
TRBV6-5	TRBJ2-4	.	TRBD1	TGTGCCAGCAGTTACTCGAACAGGGGGCGCGGGGCCAAAAACATTCAGTACTTC	CASSYSNRGRGAKNIQYF
TRBV3-1	TRBJ2-7	.	TRBD2	TGTGCCAGCAGCCCAGGGAGGGTCTACAATGAGCAGTACTTC	CASSPGRVYNEQYF
TRBV7-8	TRBJ2-3	.	TRBD1	TGTGCCAGCAGCTTAACAGGGGCCGTCGCAGATACGCAGTATTTT	CASSLTGAVADTQYF
TRBV10-3	TRBJ1-2	.	TRBD1	TGTGCCATCGGGACAGAACCAAGGGACGGCTACACCTTC	CAIGTEPRDGYTF
TRBV5-1	TRBJ2-3	many	TRBD2	TGCGCCAGCAGCGTACGGACTAGCGGCACAGATACGCAGTATTTT	CASSVRTSGTDTQYF
TRBV10-3	TRBJ1-2	.	.	TGTGCCGGACGGACGCCGGCTAACTATGGCTACACCTTC	CAGRTPANYGYTF
TRBV5-1	TRBJ2-7	.	TRBD1	TGCGCCAGCGGGCCGGGACAGGGCTCCTACGAGCAGTACTTC	CASGPGQGSYEQYF
TRBV28	TRBJ2-7	few	.	TGTGCCACAGGGGGGAACTACGAGCAGTACTTC	CATGGNYEQYF
TRBV6-1	TRBJ2-4	.	TRBD2	TGTGCCAGCACAGCGGGGGGGCCGGCCAAAAACATTCAGTACTTC	CASTAGGPAKNIQYF